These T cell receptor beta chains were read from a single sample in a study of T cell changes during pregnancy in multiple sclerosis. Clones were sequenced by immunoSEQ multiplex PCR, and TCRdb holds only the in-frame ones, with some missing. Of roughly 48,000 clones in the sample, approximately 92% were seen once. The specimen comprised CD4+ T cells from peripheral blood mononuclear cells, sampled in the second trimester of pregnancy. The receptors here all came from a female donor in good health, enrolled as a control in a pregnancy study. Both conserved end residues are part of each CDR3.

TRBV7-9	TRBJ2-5	CASSLAGVETQYF
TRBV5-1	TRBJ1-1	CASSFTGVNTEAFF
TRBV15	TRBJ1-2	CATSTLDSYGYTF
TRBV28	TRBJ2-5	CASSPSMTSGKETQYF
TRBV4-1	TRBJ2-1	CASSQERLAGLYEQFF
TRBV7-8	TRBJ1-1	CASSFGQGATEAFF
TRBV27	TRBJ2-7	CASSLGRFSEQYF
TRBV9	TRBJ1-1	CASSAADRYTEAFF
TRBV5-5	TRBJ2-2	CASSRMTSGRAFGSTGELFF
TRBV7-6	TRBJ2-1	CASSLMLLAGGGEQFF
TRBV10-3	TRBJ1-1	CAIRGQSQTNEAFF
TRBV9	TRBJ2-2	CASSVEAGRRTGELFF
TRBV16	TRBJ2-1	CASSQYHQRESFF
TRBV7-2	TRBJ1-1	CASSLNYRPLNTEAFF
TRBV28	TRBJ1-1	CASSLGRATEAFF
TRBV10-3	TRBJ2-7	CAIGSISYEQYF
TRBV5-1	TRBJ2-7	CASSLRTGTLSSYEQYF
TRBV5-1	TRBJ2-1	CASSLQGSPYNEQFF
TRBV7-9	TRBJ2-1	CASSLETEQFF
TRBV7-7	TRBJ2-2	CASSSSSGSGTGELFF
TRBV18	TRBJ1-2	CASSPPAAVYGYTF
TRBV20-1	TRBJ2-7	CSARTYEQYF
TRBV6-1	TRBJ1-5	CASSEAWFGNQPQHF
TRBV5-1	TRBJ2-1	CASSLGDRENEQFF
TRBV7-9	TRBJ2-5	CASSLDVSLGETQYF
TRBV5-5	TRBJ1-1	CASVRDRATEAFF
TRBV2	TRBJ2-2	CASRKSGRNTGELFF